The next 26 T cell receptor beta chains were all read from a single sample in a study of metastatic and nonmetastatic thyroid tumors (dated by TCRdb to about 2020). None of the patients had been given any treatment before thyroid surgery. The library was obtained by PCR. Instrument used: Illumina HiSeq 4000. Through fastp at Q25 and MiXCR, TCRdb rebuilt clones from the public reads, retaining in-frame beta chains. The sample table records 50,000 or so clones; approximately 24% of these occur just once. The top ten clonotypes cover about 3.5% of the sample. What was sequenced was blood. Receptor source: a male donor with papillary thyroid cancer or a benign thyroid nodule (not recorded which). Some clones in this sample may be carry-over from other donors' samples.

At least ten counts were recorded for this clone. The J gene is TRBJ2-3, the V gene TRBV20-1; TRBD1 aligns across 7 bases. The CDR3 is 16 amino acids. With V trimmed by 3 bases and J by 0 bases, 9 bases remained unmatched. Germline assignment: CDR1 DFQATT and CDR2 SNEGSKA (reference sequence). CDR3 in DNA: TGCAGTGCTAGGCCACGACAGGGAGTGAGCACAGATACGCAGTATTTT. This sequence encodes CSARPRQGVSTDTQYF.

This clone has a handful of counts. A single base separates this from a much larger clone, so it may be a read error. CDR3 loop: CASSGTGGNTIYF. For the CDR3, the DNA is TGTGCCAGCAGCGGGACAGGAGGAAACACCATATATTTT. The chain uses TRBV9 and TRBJ1-3; 7 positions match TRBD1. The germline V gene has CDR1 SGDLS and CDR2 YYNGEE. The length of the CDR3 is 13 residues. J was trimmed by 4 bases and V by 3 bases; bases with no gene match: 1.

The chain carries TRBV30 and TRBJ1-1; D might be TRBD1 (6 bases). Deletions cut 4 bases from V and 3 bases from J, with 12 bases between. CDR1 GTSNPN and CDR2 SVGIG come from the germline V gene (reference sequence). This CDR3 has 13 residues. In DNA, the CDR3 is TGTGCCTGGATCTCTCAGGGGTACACTGAAGCTTTCTTT. Its protein is CAWISQGYTEAFF.

The V gene is TRBV7-3, the J gene TRBJ2-7; 9 bases fit TRBD2. The V segment lost 2 bases and the J segment 3 bases; nucleotides outside the gene matches: 2. The CDR3 contains 14 residues. Germline V gene sequence: CDR1 SGHTA, CDR2 FQGTGA. The CDR3 sequence is CASSLAGGNYEQYF. The DNA of the CDR3 is TGTGCCAGCAGCTTAGCGGGAGGGAACTACGAGCAGTACTTC.

This rearrangement joins TRBV28 to TRBJ2-6, with a possible D match to TRBD1 (6 bases). The CDR3 runs 18 residues. Trimming cost V 2 bases and J 0 bases, with 14 bases left between them. CDR1 MDHEN and CDR2 SYDVKM come from the germline V gene. As DNA, the CDR3 is TGTGCCAGCAGTTTAGGAACAGGGTTGGGCTCTGGGGCCAACGTCCTGACTTTC. The encoded protein is CASSLGTGLGSGANVLTF.

This clone occurred many times. J is TRBJ2-6 and V is TRBV24-1; D is undetermined. The length of the CDR3 is 13 residues. Germline CDR1 is KGHDR and CDR2 is SFDVKD. V lost 6 bases and J 2 bases, leaving 4 bases between the germline ends. The CDR3 DNA reads TGTGCCACCAGTCTAACTGGGGCCAACGTCCTGACTTTC. It translates to CATSLTGANVLTF.

This clone was counted many times. The rearrangement uses TRBV2 and TRBJ2-5; 7 nucleotides align to TRBD1. The CDR3 totals 14 residues. V gave up 7 bases and J gave up 0 bases; unmatched junction bases: 5. Germline-derived CDR1 and CDR2 are SNHLY and FYNNEI. As DNA, the CDR3 is TGTGCCAGCAAAAGGGGGCGAAACCAAGAGACCCAGTACTTC. This sequence encodes CASKRGRNQETQYF.

This clone was recorded many times. The V call is TRBV3-1, the J call TRBJ2-1; TRBD2 is a possible D gene (6 bases). V gave up 4 bases and J gave up 9 bases, with 19 bases separating them. The germline V gene encodes CDR1 LGHDT and CDR2 YNNKEL (reference sequence). The CDR3 sequence is 15 residues long. CDR3 sequence (DNA): TGTGCCAGCAGCCCTCGGGACCGGAGGGATGGTGAGCAGTTCTTC. It encodes CASSPRDRRDGEQFF.

V gene TRBV18 combines with J gene TRBJ2-7; unclear D gene. V lost 4 bases and J lost 0, with 7 bases in between. CDR1 is KGHSH and CDR2 is LQKENI in the germline V gene. The CDR3 spans 13 residues. This chain's CDR3 is CASSQPNSYEQYF. CDR3 coding DNA: TGTGCCAGCTCACAGCCCAACTCCTACGAGCAGTACTTC. Together with reference TRBV18 and TRBJ2-7, the CDR3 gives the full variable domain: NAGVMQNPRHLVRRRGQEARLRCSPMKGHSHVYWYRQLPEEGLKFMVYLQKENIIDESGMPKERFSAEFPKEGPSILRIQQVVRGDSAAYFCASSQPNSYEQYFGPGTRLTVT.

This clone was picked up a small number of times. The chain links TRBV7-8 to TRBJ1-6; possible D gene TRBD1, 5 bases. CDR3 size: 13 residues. Germline V gene sequence: CDR1 SGHVS, CDR2 FQNEAQ. Between the trimmed V and J ends, which lost 5 bases and 13 bases, there was a span of 15 bases. The CDR3 spells CASSPPGVVPLHF. The CDR3 DNA is TGTGCCAGCAGCCCCCCGGGGGTCGTCCCCCTCCACTTT. The whole variable domain, filled in from reference TRBV7-8 and TRBJ1-6, reads GAGVSQSPRYKVAKRGQDVALRCDPISGHVSLFWYQQALGQGPEFLTYFQNEAQLDKSGLPSDRFFAERPEGSVSTLKIQRTQQEDSAVYLCASSPPGVVPLHFGNGTRLTVT.

By share of the sample, this clone is medium-sized. DNA for the CDR3: TGTGCCTGGCATGCTTTCTCTGGAAACACCATATATTTT. Amino acids: CAWHAFSGNTIYF. The rearrangement uses TRBV30 and TRBJ1-3; D unresolved. Germline CDR1 GTSNPN, CDR2 SVGIG (reference sequence). Deletions cut 5 bases from V and 0 bases from J, with 8 bases between. This CDR3 is 13 amino acids long. The whole variable domain, filled in from reference TRBV30 and TRBJ1-3, reads SQTIHQWPATLVQPVGSPLSLECTVEGTSNPNLYWYRQAAGRGLQLLFYSVGIGQISSEVPQNLSASRPQDRQFILSSKKLLLSDSGFYLCAWHAFSGNTIYFGEGSWLTVV.

This clone was picked up one time. The chain employs TRBV20-1 and TRBJ1-1; TRBD1 might be the D (6 bases). Trimming took off 6 bases at V and 1 base at J, with 9 bases between the two ends. CDR1 is DFQATT, CDR2 SNEGSKA, per germline (reference sequence). The CDR3 totals 12 residues. The CDR3 DNA is TGCAGTGCCGCCAGGGGGAACACTGAAGCTTTCTTT. It yields the protein CSAARGNTEAFF.

This clone has at least ten counts. CDR3 coding DNA: TGTGCCAGCAGAGCGGGAGAGACCCAGTACTTC. Encoded protein: CASRAGETQYF. The chain combines TRBV2 with TRBJ2-5; tentatively, D is TRBD2 (6 bases). Germline loops: CDR1 SNHLY, CDR2 FYNNEI. Deletions cut 6 bases from V and 4 bases from J, with 6 bases between. The CDR3 is 11 amino acids.

This clone was found many times. The chain uses TRBV19 and TRBJ2-2; 7 bases fit TRBD1. Germline V gives CDR1 LNHDA, CDR2 SQIVND (reference sequence). This CDR3 comprises 14 residues. Trimming cost V 3 bases and J 6 bases; bases outside gene matches: 4. The CDR3 protein is CASSIDRVPGELFF. CDR3 in DNA: TGTGCCAGTAGTATCGACAGGGTTCCCGGGGAGCTGTTTTTT.

The chain recombines TRBV19 with TRBJ1-1; a weak D match, TRBD1 (6 bases). CDR1 LNHDA and CDR2 SQIVND come from the germline V gene (reference sequence). V was pared by 7 bases and J by 4 bases, with 10 bases between. The CDR3 covers 12 residues. This chain's CDR3 is CASTDRTTEAFF. CDR3 nucleotide sequence: TGTGCCAGTACCGACAGGACCACTGAAGCTTTCTTT. Using reference TRBV19 and TRBJ1-1 for the parts outside the CDR3, the full variable domain is DGGITQSPKYLFRKEGQNVTLSCEQNLNHDAMYWYRQDPGQGLRLIYYSQIVNDFQKGDIAEGYSVSREKKESFPLTVTSAQKNPTAFYLCASTDRTTEAFFGQGTRLTVV.

This clone showed up many times. A read error is possible here, since a much larger clone lies one base away. Other DNA sequences within the sample encode an identical CDR3. This chain links TRBV28 with TRBJ2-2, with D tentatively TRBD2 (6 bases). The V end was cut by 6 bases, the J end by 5 bases, with 16 bases between. The CDR3 contains 15 residues. Germline CDR1 is MDHEN and CDR2 is SYDVKM. In DNA, the CDR3 is TGTGCCAGCAGCCCGGGACTGGCCGGAACCGGGGAGCTGTTTTTT. It is translated as CASSPGLAGTGELFF.

Only one count was recorded for this clone. The J gene is TRBJ2-1, the V gene TRBV20-1, with a tentative D call TRBD2 (6 bases). The CDR3 sequence is 13 residues long. The V and J ends lost 7 bases and 10 bases respectively, with 20 bases between them. Germline CDR1 is DFQATT and CDR2 is SNEGSKA (reference sequence). The CDR3 DNA sequence: TGCAGTGTTAGGCGTGGGGGGTTCGAGGAGCAGTTCTTC. Protein sequence: CSVRRGGFEEQFF.

This clone was detected many times. This rearrangement joins TRBV19 to TRBJ1-1; D remains ambiguous. There are 12 residues in the CDR3. Germline V gene sequence: CDR1 LNHDA, CDR2 SQIVND (reference sequence). V dropped 6 bases and J dropped 7 bases, with 12 bases sitting between them. CDR3 protein: CASSRRQSEAFF. The DNA of the CDR3 is TGTGCCAGTAGCCGGAGGCAGAGTGAAGCTTTCTTT.

This clone was picked up many times. Written as DNA, the CDR3 is TGTGCCAGCCGTGTCTTGGGACAGGGGGTCCCATTTGTTACCGGGGAGCTGTTTTTT. Protein product: CASRVLGQGVPFVTGELFF. This chain joins TRBV6-1 and TRBJ2-2, with TRBD1 identical over 11 bases. The germline CDR1 and CDR2 sequences are MNHNS and SASEGT. V gave up 8 bases and J gave up 5 bases; unmatched junction bases: 19. The CDR3 spans 19 residues.

The chain recombines TRBV18 with TRBJ2-2; the D is unclear. The ends were cut back, 4 bases at V and 2 bases at J, with 14 bases in the middle. Germline loops: CDR1 KGHSH, CDR2 LQKENI. The CDR3 loop spans 16 amino acids. The CDR3 here is CASSQGFVINTGELFF. In DNA form, the CDR3 reads TGTGCCAGCTCACAAGGGTTTGTGATAAACACCGGGGAGCTGTTTTTT.

This clone was seen many times. The rearrangement joins TRBV5-6 to TRBJ2-3; tentative D call: TRBD1 (5 bases). The V and J ends lost 6 bases and 0 bases respectively, with 23 bases between them. The CDR3 contains 18 residues. CDR1 and CDR2 from the germline V gene are SGHDT and YYEEEE. This chain's CDR3 is CASTQKGRKGYSTDTQYF. The CDR3 DNA sequence: TGTGCCAGCACCCAGAAAGGTCGCAAGGGGTACAGCACAGATACGCAGTATTTT.

In its sample, this clone was seen many times. The genes are TRBV2 and TRBJ1-3; D may be TRBD1 (6 bases). The CDR3 covers 14 residues. With 5 bases removed from V and 2 bases from J, the gap between germline ends came to 10 bases. Germline values: CDR1 SNHLY, CDR2 FYNNEI. CDR3 nucleotides: TGTGCCAGCAGTCCCCAGGGGACTGGAAACACCATATATTTT. This gives the protein CASSPQGTGNTIYF.

This clone occurred a few times. This chain connects TRBV20-1 to TRBJ2-1; 8 bases map to TRBD1. From germline, CDR1 is DFQATT and CDR2 SNEGSKA (reference sequence). This CDR3 is 12 amino acids long. The J segment lost 14 bases and the V segment lost 0 bases, leaving 6 bases of the junction unmatched. The CDR3 DNA sequence: TGCAGTGCTAGAGATCAGGACAGGGTAGAGTTCTTC. It encodes CSARDQDRVEFF.

This chain connects TRBV2 to TRBJ2-2; D call uncertain. The CDR3 spans 15 residues. The germline V and J ends were trimmed by 3 bases and 2 bases, with 10 bases remaining between them. Germline assignment: CDR1 SNHLY and CDR2 FYNNEI. This chain's CDR3 is CASSELDTNTGELFF. Written as DNA, the CDR3 is TGTGCCAGCAGTGAGTTGGATACAAACACCGGGGAGCTGTTTTTT.

This clone was observed at least ten times. V is TRBV19 and J is TRBJ2-7; tentative D call: TRBD1 (6 bases). CDR1 LNHDA and CDR2 SQIVND come from the germline V gene (reference sequence). V was shortened by 7 bases and J by 2 bases, with 18 bases between the two germline ends. This CDR3 spans 15 amino acids. The CDR3 is CASTSRDTSPYEQYF. The CDR3 DNA sequence: TGTGCCAGTACTTCCCGGGACACCAGCCCCTACGAGCAGTACTTC.

This clone occurred many times. CDR3 bases: TGTGCCAGCAGCCCCTTCGTGGCGCGGGAGTATTCCGACACCGGGGAGCTGTTTTTT. Protein: CASSPFVAREYSDTGELFF. The genes are TRBV13 and TRBJ2-2; 7 bases fit TRBD2. Trimming removed 5 bases from V and 3 bases from J; junction bases left unmatched: 18. Looked up from germline, CDR1 is PRHDT and CDR2 is FYEKMQ (reference sequence). CDR3 length: 19 amino acids.